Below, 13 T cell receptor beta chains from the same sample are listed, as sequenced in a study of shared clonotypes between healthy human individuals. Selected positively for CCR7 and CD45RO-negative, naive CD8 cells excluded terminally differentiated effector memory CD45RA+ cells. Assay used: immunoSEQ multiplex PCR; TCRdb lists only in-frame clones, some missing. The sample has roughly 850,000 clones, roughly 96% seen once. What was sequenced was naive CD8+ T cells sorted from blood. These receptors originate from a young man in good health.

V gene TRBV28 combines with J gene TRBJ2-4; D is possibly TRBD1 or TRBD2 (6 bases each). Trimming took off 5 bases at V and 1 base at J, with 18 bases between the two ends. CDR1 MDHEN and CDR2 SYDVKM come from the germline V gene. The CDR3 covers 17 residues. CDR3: CASSQGSGGMAKNIQYF. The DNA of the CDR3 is TGTGCCAGCAGTCAGGGGTCTGGGGGGATGGCCAAAAACATTCAGTACTTC.

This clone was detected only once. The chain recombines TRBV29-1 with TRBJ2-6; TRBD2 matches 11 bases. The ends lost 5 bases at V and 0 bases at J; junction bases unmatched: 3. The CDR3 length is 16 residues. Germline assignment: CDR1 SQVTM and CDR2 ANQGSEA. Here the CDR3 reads CSVYGTSGSGANVLTF. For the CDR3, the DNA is TGCAGCGTTTACGGGACTAGCGGCTCTGGGGCCAACGTCCTGACTTTC.

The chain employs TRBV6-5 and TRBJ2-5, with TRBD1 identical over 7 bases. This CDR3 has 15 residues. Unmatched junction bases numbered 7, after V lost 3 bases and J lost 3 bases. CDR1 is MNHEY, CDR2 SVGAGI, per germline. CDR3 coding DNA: TGTGCCAGCAGTTATATTGCAGGGGGAGAAGAGACCCAGTACTTC. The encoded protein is CASSYIAGGEETQYF.

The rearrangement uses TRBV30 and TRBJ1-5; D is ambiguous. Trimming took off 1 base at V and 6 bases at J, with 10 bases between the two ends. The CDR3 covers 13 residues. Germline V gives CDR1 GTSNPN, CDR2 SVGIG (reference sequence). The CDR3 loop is CAWSESYGQPQHF. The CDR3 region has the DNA TGTGCCTGGAGTGAGTCGTACGGTCAGCCCCAGCATTTT. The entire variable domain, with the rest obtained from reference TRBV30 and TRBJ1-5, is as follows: SQTIHQWPATLVQPVGSPLSLECTVEGTSNPNLYWYRQAAGRGLQLLFYSVGIGQISSEVPQNLSASRPQDRQFILSSKKLLLSDSGFYLCAWSESYGQPQHFGDGTRLSIL.

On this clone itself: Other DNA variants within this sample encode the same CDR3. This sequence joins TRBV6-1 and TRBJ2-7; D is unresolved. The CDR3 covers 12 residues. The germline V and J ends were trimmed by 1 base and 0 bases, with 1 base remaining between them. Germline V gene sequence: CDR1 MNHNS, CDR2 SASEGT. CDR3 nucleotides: TGTGCCAGCAGTGAAGGCTCCTACGAGCAGTACTTC. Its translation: CASSEGSYEQYF.

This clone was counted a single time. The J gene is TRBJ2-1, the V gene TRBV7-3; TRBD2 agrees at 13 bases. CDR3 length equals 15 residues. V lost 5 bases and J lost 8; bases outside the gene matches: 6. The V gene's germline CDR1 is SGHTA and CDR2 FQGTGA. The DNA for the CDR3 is TGTGCCAGCAGCCTAGGGACTAGCGGGAACGATGAGCAGTTCTTC. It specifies CASSLGTSGNDEQFF.

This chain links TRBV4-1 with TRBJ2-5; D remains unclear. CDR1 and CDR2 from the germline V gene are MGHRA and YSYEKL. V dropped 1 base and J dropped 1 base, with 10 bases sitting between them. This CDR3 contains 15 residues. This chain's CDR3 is CASSQGSGPQETQYF. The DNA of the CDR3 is TGCGCCAGCAGCCAAGGGTCCGGACCCCAAGAGACCCAGTACTTC.

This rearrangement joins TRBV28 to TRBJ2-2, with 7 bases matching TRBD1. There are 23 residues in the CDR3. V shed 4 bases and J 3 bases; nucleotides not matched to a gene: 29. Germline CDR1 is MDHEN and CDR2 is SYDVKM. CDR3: CASSSDSTVDTYRDRSYTGELFF. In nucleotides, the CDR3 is TGTGCCAGCAGTTCCGATTCGACTGTAGACACTTACCGGGACAGAAGCTACACCGGGGAGCTGTTTTTT.

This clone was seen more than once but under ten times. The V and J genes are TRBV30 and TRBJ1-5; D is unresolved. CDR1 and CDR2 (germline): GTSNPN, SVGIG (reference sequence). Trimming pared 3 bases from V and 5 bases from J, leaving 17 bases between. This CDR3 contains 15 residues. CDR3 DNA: TGTGCCTGGAGGTCATTCCCGGGGAACCATCAGCCCCAGCATTTT. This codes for CAWRSFPGNHQPQHF. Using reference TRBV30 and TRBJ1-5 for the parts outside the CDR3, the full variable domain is SQTIHQWPATLVQPVGSPLSLECTVEGTSNPNLYWYRQAAGRGLQLLFYSVGIGQISSEVPQNLSASRPQDRQFILSSKKLLLSDSGFYLCAWRSFPGNHQPQHFGDGTRLSIL.

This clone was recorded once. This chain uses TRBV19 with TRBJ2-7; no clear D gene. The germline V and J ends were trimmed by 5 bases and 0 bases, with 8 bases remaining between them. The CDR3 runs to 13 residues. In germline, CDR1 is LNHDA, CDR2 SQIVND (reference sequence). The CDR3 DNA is TGTGCCAGTAGTTCCTCGCCCTCCTACGAGCAGTACTTC. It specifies CASSSSPSYEQYF. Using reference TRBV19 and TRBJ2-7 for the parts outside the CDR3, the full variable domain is DGGITQSPKYLFRKEGQNVTLSCEQNLNHDAMYWYRQDPGQGLRLIYYSQIVNDFQKGDIAEGYSVSREKKESFPLTVTSAQKNPTAFYLCASSSSPSYEQYFGPGTRLTVT.

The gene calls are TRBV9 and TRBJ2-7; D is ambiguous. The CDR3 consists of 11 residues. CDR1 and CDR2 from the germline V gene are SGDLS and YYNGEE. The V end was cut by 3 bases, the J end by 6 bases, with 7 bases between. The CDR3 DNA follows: TGTGCCAGCAGCGACGCGAGCGAGCAGTACTTC. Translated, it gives CASSDASEQYF.

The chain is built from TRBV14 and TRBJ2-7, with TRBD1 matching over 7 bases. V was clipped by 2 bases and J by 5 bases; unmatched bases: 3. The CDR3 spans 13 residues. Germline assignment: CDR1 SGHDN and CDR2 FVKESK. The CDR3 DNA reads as TGTGCCAGCAGCCAAAGGGACAGCCACGAGCAGTACTTC. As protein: CASSQRDSHEQYF.

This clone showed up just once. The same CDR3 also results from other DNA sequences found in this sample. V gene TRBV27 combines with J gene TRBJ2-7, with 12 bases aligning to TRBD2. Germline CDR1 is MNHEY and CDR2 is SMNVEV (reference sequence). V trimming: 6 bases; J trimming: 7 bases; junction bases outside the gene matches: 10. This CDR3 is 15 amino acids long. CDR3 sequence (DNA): TGTGCCAGCAGCCCTGGACTAGCGGGAACGAGGGAGCAGTACTTC. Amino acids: CASSPGLAGTREQYF.